The present entry profiles one TCR beta chain with its context. This clonotype was picked up many times. Its antigen has not been determined. Base quality data are lacking; no much larger clone is found one base away. CDR1 and CDR2 are read off the germline V gene (reference sequence) as SGHNT and YYREEE. Reading from cysteine to phenylalanine, the CDR3 counts 14 amino acids. Solely the CDR3 DNA is kept, with 42 bases framed from the first base. Here V drops 2 bases and J drops 6 bases, and the junction holds 5 bases not matched to any gene. This entry comes from a study of neurological immune-mediated disorders (dated by TCRdb to about 2019). With regard to the full study: Among the approximately 34 multiple sclerosis patients, 31 had relapsing-remitting MS and 3 had secondary progressive MS. The study compared peripheral blood TCR-beta repertoires of HTLV-I-associated myelopathy (HAM/TSP) patients, multiple sclerosis patients and healthy controls using UMI-based sequencing. Of the approximately 70 subjects in the cohort, about 14 were HAM/TSP patients, around 35 were multiple sclerosis patients, and 20 were healthy controls. Longitudinal samples, technical triplicates and paired sorted CD4+ and CD8+ T-cell subsets, alongside PBMC samples, were included among the approximately 100 TCR-beta libraries.

Overall results and qualifications from the work: The MS cluster was not associated with any clinical or MRI features, and the authors stated that larger cohorts are needed. No identical CDR3 amino acid sequences were shared among expanded clones across subjects, suggesting private TCR-beta repertoires in all groups. TCR clonal expansion was greatest in HAM/TSP patients and smallest in MS patients, who ranked below even healthy controls. In a phylogenetic analysis, the repertoires of 18 out of 34 MS patients fell into a single cluster of related CDR3 sequences, pointing to a possible signature at the repertoire level.

To synthesize cDNA, template-switch 5'RACE was performed with a primer carrying a 10-nucleotide random unique molecular identifier so that each TCR transcript was tagged. Each sequencing run produced over 160 million TCR-beta sequences covering 15-18 subjects. The RNeasy kit was used to extract total RNA. The KAPA Real-time Library Amplification kit was used to amplify TCR-beta VDJ regions with primers for the TCR constant region and the 5'RACE anchor. Sample indexes and Illumina adaptors were added in a first PCR, and a second PCR then increased library yield. After Ampure bead purification, the roughly 650 bp TCR product was size-selected on a 2% E-gel SizeSelection system. Before pooling, library quality was assessed on a Bioanalyzer, concentration was determined with Qubit, and library quantification was performed with the Kapa Library Quantification kit. Paired-end 2 x 150 bp sequencing of the libraries was performed on an Illumina HiSeq 2500. To increase sequence diversity, roughly 24-32% phiX was spiked into each library pool. The authors' pipeline ran thus. Quality-filtered reads were processed with the UMI-based MiGEC pipeline, which removed over 85% of raw TCR sequences during error correction. IMGT germline references were used for alignment of VDJ genes, and clonotypes were defined by a unique CDR3 amino acid sequence together with V-J genes. VDJtools evaluated clonal expansion, Shannon diversity and CDR3 relatedness (CalcPairwiseDistances, ClusterSamples); CLCbio workbench built phylogenetic trees. Clones with at least 8 unique UMIs were defined as expanded, with this threshold being based on coefficient-of-variation modelling across technical triplicates. Clones were called with MiXCR by TCRdb after fastp trimmed the public reads at Q25, and only in-frame beta chains were retained. Duplicate CDR3 protein sequences are folded into a single record with the most common DNA and genes. The authors' filters were not applied to this entry. The table for this sample lists under 70,000 distinct CDR3 sequences; around 3% of them were counted only once. Around 5.2% of the sample goes to the ten largest clones.

For unsorted PBMC libraries, 2 million PBMCs were used after storage in RNAlater at -80 degrees C until RNA extraction. The multiple sclerosis patients were enrolled in a US clinical protocol that evaluated disease progression with magnetic resonance imaging. PBMCs were separated from peripheral blood using Ficoll-Hypaque density gradient centrifugation and then cryopreserved in liquid nitrogen. Material: PBMCs. The TCR comes from a woman aged 45-65 years with multiple sclerosis. Recombination connected TRBV5-4 to TRBJ2-3; 8 nucleotides in the junction match TRBD1. The CDR3 loop reads CASSFRGRGDTQYF. The bases are TGTGCCAGCAGCTTCAGGGGGCGCGGGGATACGCAGTATTTT.